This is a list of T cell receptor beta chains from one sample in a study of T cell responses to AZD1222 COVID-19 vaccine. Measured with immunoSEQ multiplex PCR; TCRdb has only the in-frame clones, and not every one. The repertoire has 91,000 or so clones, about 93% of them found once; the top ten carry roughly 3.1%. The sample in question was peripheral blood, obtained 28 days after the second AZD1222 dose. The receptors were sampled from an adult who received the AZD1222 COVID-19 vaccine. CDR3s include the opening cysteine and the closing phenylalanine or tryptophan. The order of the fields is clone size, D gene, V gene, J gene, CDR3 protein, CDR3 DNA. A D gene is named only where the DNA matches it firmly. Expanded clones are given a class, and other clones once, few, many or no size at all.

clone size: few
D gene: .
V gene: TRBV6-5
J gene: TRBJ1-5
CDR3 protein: CASMRALPAGQPQHF
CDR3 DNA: TGTGCCAGCATGCGGGCCCTCCCCGCCGGTCAGCCCCAGCATTTT

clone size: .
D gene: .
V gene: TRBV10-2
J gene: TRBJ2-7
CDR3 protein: CASRVGGRSYEQYF
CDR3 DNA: TGCGCCAGCAGGGTCGGGGGTAGATCCTACGAGCAGTACTTC

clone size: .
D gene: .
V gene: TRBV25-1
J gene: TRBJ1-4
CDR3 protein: CASRPQGTEKLFF
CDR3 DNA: TGTGCCAGCAGACCCCAGGGGACTGAAAAACTGTTTTTT

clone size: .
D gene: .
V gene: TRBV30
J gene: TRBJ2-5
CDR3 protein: CAWSVGSGVRTQYF
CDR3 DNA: TGTGCCTGGAGTGTAGGTTCCGGGGTGCGGACCCAGTACTTC

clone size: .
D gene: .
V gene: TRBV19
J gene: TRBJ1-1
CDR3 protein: CASSIDRGGQTEAFF
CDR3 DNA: TGTGCCAGTAGTATAGATCGAGGGGGACAAACTGAAGCTTTCTTT

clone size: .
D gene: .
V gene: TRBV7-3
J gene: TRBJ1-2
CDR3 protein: CASRPSGGYGYTF
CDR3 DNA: TGTGCCAGCAGGCCTTCAGGAGGCTATGGCTACACCTTC

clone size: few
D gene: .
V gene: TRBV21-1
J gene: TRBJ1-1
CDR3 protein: CASSKGTGGENTEAFF
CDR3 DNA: TGTGCCAGCAGCAAAGGAACAGGGGGGGAGAACACTGAAGCTTTCTTT

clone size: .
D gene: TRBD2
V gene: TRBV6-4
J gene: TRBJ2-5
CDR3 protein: CASICGLVGLGETQYF
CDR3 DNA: TGTGCCAGCATCTGTGGACTAGTCGGGTTAGGAGAGACCCAGTACTTC

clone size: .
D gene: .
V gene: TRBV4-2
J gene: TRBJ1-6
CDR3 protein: CASSPGLDSPLHF
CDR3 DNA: TGTGCCAGCAGCCCCGGACTTGATTCACCCCTCCACTTT

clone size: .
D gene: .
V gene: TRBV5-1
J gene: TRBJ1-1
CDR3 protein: CASSQGQLNTEAFF
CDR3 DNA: TGCGCCAGCAGCCAGGGACAACTGAACACTGAAGCTTTCTTT

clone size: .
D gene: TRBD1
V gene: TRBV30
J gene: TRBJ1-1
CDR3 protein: CAWKGALATEAFF
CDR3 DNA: TGTGCCTGGAAGGGGGCATTGGCCACTGAAGCTTTCTTT

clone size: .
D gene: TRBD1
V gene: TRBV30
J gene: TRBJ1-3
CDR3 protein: CAWTNPGGGSRDTIYF
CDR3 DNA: TGTGCCTGGACTAACCCAGGGGGCGGGAGTCGGGACACCATATATTTT

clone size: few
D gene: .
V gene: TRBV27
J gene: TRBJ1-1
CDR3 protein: CASSLYWGNTEAFF
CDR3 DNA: TGTGCCAGCAGTTTATATTGGGGAAACACTGAAGCTTTCTTT

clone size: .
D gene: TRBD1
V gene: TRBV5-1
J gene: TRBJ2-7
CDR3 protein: CASSSLSGTGFSQQYF
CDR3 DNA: TGCGCCAGCAGCTCATTATCCGGGACAGGGTTCAGTCAGCAGTACTTC

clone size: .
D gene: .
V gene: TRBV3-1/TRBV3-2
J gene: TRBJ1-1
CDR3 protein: CASSLSGDTEAFF
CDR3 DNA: TGTGCCAGCAGCCTTTCTGGGGACACTGAAGCTTTCTTT

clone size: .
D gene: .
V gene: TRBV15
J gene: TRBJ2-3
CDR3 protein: CATSRDQSTGTDTQYF
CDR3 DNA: TGTGCCACCAGCAGAGACCAGAGCACGGGCACAGATACGCAGTATTTT

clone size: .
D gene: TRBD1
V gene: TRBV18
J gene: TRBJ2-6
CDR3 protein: CASSPRAGGSGANVLTF
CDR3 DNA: TGTGCCAGCTCACCACGGGCAGGGGGCTCTGGGGCCAACGTCCTGACTTTC

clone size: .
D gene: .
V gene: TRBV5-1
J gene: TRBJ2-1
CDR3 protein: CASSLGPQTSYNEQFF
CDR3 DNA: TGCGCCAGCAGCTTGGGACCTCAGACATCTTACAATGAGCAGTTCTTC

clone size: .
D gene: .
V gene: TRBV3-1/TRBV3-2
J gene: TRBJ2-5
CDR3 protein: CASSQDHGQGEEETQYF
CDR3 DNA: TGTGCCAGCAGCCAAGATCACGGGCAGGGGGAGGAAGAGACCCAGTACTTC

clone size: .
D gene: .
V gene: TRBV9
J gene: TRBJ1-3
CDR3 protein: CASTSSVSGTGNTIYF
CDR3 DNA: TGTGCCAGCACCAGCAGCGTGTCTGGGACTGGAAACACCATATATTTT

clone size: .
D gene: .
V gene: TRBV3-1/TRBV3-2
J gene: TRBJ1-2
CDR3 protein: CASSQDKAIIGGYTF
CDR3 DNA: TGTGCCAGCAGCCAAGATAAGGCGATCATTGGTGGCTACACCTTC

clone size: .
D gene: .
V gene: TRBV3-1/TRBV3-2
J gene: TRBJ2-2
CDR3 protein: CASSQDRYQSNTGELFF
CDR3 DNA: TGTGCCAGCAGCCAAGATCGATATCAATCGAACACCGGGGAGCTGTTTTTT